The sequence of this TCR beta chain was determined in a study of shared clonotypes between healthy human individuals. Study outcomes and limitations: A generally larger estimated richness was seen in naive subsets than in memory subsets.

The assay was immunoSEQ multiplex PCR, and TCRdb's table has in-frame clones only and misses some. The data show around 2,100,000 clones, with just under 95% seen just once and roughly 1% held by the top ten. For this clone: Its antigen is not identified.

V shed 1 base and J shed 2 bases, with 9 bases lying between them. CDR3 length equals 14 residues. The germline CDR1 and CDR2 sequences are SNHLY and FYNNEI. Naive CD8 populations comprised CD45RO-negative cells positively selected for CCR7, excluding terminally differentiated effector memory CD45RA+ cells. Donation came from healthy HIV-negative adults that had no recent acute infections or vaccinations. The chain carries TRBV2 and TRBJ2-7; D uncertain. Sequencing was done on a sample of naive CD8+ T cells sorted from blood. The clonotype originates from a man aged 18 to 29 in good health. The CDR3 sequence is CASSEGTVTYEQYF. DNA for the CDR3: TGTGCCAGCAGTGAAGGGACGGTCACCTACGAGCAGTACTTC.